The clone carrying this TCR beta chain was counted once. The data were taken from a study of T cell changes during pregnancy in multiple sclerosis. Method: immunoSEQ multiplex PCR; TCRdb's copy keeps in-frame clones and lacks some. The data contain tens of thousands of clones, 94% of them singletons. This CDR3 has 12 amino acids. Looked up from germline, CDR1 is SGHNT and CDR2 is YYREEE (reference sequence). The V end lost 2 bases, the J end lost 10 bases, and 12 bases lay between the germline ends. Sequenced material: CD8+ T cells from peripheral blood mononuclear cells, taken in the third trimester of pregnancy. The TCR originated in a female donor with multiple sclerosis, enrolled in a pregnancy study. The chain combines TRBV5-4 with TRBJ1-1; D is perhaps TRBD1 (5 bases). As DNA, the CDR3 is TGTGCCAGCAGCTTAGGGGTGTCGGCAGCTTTCTTT. Protein product: CASSLGVSAAFF. Full variable domain (outside the CDR3, taken from reference TRBV5-4 and TRBJ1-1): ETGVTQSPTHLIKTRGQQVTLRCSSQSGHNTVSWYQQALGQGPQFIFQYYREEENGRGNFPPRFSGLQFPNYSSELNVNALELDDSALYLCASSLGVSAAFFGQGTRLTVV.